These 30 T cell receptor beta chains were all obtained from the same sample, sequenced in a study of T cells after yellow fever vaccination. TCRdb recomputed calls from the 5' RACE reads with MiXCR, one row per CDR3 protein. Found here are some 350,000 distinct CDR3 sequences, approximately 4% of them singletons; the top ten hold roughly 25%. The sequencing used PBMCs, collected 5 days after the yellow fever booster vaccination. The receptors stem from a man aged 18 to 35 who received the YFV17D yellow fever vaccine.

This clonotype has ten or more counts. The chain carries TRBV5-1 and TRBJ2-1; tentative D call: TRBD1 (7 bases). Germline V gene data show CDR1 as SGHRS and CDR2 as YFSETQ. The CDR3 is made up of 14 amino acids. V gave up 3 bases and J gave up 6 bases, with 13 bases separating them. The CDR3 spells CASSSYRGGNEQFF. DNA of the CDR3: TGCGCCAGCAGCTCTTACAGGGGAGGCAATGAGCAGTTCTTC.

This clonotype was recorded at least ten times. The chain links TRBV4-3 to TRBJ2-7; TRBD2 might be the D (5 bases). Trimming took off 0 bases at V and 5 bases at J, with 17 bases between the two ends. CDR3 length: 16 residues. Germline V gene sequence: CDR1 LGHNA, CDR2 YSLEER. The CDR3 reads CASSQEVAGVQNEQYF. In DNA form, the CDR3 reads TGCGCCAGCAGCCAAGAAGTTGCCGGGGTTCAGAACGAGCAGTACTTC.

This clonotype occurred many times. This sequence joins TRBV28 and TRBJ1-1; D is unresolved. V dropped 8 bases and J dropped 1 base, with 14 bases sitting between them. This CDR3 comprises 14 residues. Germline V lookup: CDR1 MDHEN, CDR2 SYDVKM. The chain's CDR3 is CASGSNGRNTEAFF. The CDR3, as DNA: TGTGCCAGCGGCAGCAATGGACGGAACACTGAAGCTTTCTTT.

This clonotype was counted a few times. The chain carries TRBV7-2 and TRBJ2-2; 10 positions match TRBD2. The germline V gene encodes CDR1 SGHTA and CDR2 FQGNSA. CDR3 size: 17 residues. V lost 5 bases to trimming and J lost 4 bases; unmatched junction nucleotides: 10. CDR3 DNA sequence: TGTGCCAGCAGCCACGCCCCGACTAGCGGGTTCACCGGGGAGCTGTTTTTT. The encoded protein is CASSHAPTSGFTGELFF.

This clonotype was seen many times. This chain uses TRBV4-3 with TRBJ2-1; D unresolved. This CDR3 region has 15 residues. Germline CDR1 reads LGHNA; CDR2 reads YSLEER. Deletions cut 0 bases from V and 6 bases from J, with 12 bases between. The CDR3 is CASSQDTSRPNEQFF. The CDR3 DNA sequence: TGCGCCAGCAGCCAAGATACGTCTAGACCCAATGAGCAGTTCTTC.

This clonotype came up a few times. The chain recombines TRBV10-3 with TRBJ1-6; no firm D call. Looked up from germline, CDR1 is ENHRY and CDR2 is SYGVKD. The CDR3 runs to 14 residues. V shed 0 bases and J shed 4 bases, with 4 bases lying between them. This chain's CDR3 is CAISESGYNSPLHF. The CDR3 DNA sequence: TGTGCCATCAGTGAGTCGGGGTATAATTCACCCCTCCACTTT.

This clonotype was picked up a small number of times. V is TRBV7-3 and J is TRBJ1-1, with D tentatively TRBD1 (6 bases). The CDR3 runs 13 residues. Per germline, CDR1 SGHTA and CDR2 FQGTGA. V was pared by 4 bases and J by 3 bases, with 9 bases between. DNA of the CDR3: TGTGCCAGCAGCTCGGCAGGGGACACTGAAGCTTTCTTT. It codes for CASSSAGDTEAFF. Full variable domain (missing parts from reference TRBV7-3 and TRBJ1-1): GAGVSQTPSNKVTEKGKYVELRCDPISGHTALYWYRQSLGQGPEFLIYFQGTGAADDSGLPNDRFFAVRPEGSVSTLKIQRTERGDSAVYLCASSSAGDTEAFFGQGTRLTVV.

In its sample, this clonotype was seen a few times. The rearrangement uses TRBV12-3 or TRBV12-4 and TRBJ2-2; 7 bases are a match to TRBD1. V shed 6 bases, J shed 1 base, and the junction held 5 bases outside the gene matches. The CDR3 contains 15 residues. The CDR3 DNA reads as TGTGCCAGCAGCTGGACAGGAGAGAACACCGGGGAGCTGTTTTTT. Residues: CASSWTGENTGELFF.

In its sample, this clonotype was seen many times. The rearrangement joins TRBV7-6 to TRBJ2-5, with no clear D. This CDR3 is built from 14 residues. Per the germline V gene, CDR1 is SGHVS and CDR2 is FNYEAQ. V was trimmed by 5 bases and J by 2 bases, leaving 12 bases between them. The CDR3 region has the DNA TGTGCCAGCAGCCCTACGAGCCTACAAGAGACCCAGTACTTC. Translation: CASSPTSLQETQYF.

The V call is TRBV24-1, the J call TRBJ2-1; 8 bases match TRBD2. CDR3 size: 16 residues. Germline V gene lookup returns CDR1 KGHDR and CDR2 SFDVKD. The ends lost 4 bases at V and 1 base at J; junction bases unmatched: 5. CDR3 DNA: TGTGCCACCAGTGACTCGGTAGCGGGGTCCTACAATGAGCAGTTCTTC. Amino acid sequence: CATSDSVAGSYNEQFF.

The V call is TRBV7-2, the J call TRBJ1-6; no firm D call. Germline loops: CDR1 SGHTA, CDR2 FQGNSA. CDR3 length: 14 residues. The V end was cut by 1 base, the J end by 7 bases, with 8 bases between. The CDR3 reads CASSLEGRNSPLHF. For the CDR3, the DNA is TGTGCCAGCAGCTTAGAGGGCAGGAATTCACCCCTCCACTTT.

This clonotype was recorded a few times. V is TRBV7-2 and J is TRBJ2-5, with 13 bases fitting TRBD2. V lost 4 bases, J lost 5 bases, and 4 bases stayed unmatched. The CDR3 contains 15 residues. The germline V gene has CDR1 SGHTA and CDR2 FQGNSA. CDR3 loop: CASSSGLAGYETQYF. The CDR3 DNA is TGTGCCAGCAGCTCGGGACTAGCGGGGTATGAGACCCAGTACTTC. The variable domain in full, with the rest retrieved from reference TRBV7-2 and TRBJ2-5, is GAGVSQSPSNKVTEKGKDVELRCDPISGHTALYWYRQSLGQGLEFLIYFQGNSAPDKSGLPSDRFSAERTGGSVSTLTIQRTQQEDSAVYLCASSSGLAGYETQYFGPGTRLLVL.

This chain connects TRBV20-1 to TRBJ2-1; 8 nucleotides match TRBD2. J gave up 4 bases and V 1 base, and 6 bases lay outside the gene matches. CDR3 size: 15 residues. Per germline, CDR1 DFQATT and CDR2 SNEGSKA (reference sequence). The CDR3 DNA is TGCAGTGCTAGAGGAACGGGGGGGGAATACAATGAGCAGTTCTTC. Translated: CSARGTGGEYNEQFF.

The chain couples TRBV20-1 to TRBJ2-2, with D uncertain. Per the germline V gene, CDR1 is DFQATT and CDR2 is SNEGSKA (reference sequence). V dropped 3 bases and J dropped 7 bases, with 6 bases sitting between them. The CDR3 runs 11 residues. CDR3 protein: CSASPGGELFF. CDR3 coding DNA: TGCAGTGCTAGTCCCGGCGGGGAGCTGTTTTTT.

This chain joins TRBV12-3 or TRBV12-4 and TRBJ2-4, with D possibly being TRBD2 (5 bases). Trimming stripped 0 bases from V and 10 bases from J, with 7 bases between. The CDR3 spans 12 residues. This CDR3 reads CASSLAGRIQYF. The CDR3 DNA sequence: TGTGCCAGCAGTTTAGCGGGGAGAATTCAGTACTTC.

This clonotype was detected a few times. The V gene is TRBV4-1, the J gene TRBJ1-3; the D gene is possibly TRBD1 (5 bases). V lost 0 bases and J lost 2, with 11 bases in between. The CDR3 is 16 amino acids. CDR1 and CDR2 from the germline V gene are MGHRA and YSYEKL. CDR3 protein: CASSQEVGGTGNTIYF. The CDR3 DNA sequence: TGCGCCAGCAGCCAAGAAGTTGGGGGTACTGGAAACACCATATATTTT.

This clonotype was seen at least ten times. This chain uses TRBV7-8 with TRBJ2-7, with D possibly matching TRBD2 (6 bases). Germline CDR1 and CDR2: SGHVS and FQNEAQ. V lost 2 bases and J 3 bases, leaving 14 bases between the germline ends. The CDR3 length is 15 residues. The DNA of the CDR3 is TGTGCCAGCAGCTTACTGGAGGTGGGGGGCTACGAGCAGTACTTC. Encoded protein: CASSLLEVGGYEQYF.

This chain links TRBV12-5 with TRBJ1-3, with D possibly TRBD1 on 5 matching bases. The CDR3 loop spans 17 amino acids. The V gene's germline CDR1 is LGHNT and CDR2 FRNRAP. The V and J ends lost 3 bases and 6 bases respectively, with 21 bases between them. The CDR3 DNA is TGTGCTAGTGGTTTTCTAGTGAATGGCGGGGCGGAAAACACCATATATTTT. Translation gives CASGFLVNGGAENTIYF.

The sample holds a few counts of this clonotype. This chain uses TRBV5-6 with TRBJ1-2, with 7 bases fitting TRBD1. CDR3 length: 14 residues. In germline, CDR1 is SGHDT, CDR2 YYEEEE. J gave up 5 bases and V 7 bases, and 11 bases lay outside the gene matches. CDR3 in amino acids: CASHLRGGGYGYTF. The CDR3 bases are TGTGCCAGCCACCTGAGAGGGGGCGGGTATGGCTACACCTTC.

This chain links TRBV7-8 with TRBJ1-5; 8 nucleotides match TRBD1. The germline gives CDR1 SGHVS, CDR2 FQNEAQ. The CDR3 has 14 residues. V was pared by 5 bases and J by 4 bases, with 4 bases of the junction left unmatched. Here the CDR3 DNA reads TGTGCCAGCAGCCAGGACAGGGTAAATCAGCCCCAGCATTTT. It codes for CASSQDRVNQPQHF.

CDR3: CASSTPQAYGYTF. The CDR3 DNA reads as TGTGCCAGCAGCACCCCACAGGCCTATGGCTACACCTTC. This chain joins TRBV7-2 and TRBJ1-2, with D possibly TRBD1 on 5 matching bases. Germline V lookup: CDR1 SGHTA, CDR2 FQGNSA. V shed 5 bases and J shed 4 bases, with 11 bases lying between them. The CDR3 extends over 13 amino acids.

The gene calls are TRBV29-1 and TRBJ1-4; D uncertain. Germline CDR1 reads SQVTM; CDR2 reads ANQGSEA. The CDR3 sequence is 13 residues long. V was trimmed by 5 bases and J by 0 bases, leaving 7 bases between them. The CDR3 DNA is TGCAGCGTTCAACACGCAACTAATGAAAAACTGTTTTTT. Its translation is CSVQHATNEKLFF.

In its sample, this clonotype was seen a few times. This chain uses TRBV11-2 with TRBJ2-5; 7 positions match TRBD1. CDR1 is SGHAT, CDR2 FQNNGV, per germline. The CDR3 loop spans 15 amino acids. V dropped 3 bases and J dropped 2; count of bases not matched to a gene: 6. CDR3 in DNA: TGTGCCAGCAGCTTCATACAGGGGTGGCAAGAGACCCAGTACTTC. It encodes CASSFIQGWQETQYF.

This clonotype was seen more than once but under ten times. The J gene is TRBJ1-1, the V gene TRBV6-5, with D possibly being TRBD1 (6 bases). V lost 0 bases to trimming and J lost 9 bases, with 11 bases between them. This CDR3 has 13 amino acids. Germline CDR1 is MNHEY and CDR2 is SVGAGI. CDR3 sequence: CASSYSPQGKAFF. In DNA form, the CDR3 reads TGTGCCAGCAGTTACTCACCACAGGGTAAAGCTTTCTTT.

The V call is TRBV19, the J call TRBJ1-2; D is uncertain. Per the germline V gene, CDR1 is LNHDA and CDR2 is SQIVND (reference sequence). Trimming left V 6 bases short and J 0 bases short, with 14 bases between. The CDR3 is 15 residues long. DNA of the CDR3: TGTGCCAGTAGGCCTAGGGAGAAGGCTAACTATGGCTACACCTTC. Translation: CASRPREKANYGYTF.

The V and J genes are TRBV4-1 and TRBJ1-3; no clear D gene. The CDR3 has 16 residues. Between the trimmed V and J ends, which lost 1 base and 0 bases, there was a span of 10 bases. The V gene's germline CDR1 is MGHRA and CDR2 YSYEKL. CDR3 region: CASSQGSVFSGNTIYF. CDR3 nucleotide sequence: TGCGCCAGCAGCCAAGGATCCGTCTTCTCTGGAAACACCATATATTTT.

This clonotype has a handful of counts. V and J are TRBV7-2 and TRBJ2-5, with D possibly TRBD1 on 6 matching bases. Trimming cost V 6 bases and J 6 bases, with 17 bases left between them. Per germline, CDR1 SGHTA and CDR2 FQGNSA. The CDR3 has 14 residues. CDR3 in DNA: TGTGCCAGCAGTGTACAGGGTGGGGGCAAGACCCAGTACTTC. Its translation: CASSVQGGGKTQYF.

The CDR3 here is CSARTATYNEQFF. CDR3 coding DNA: TGCAGTGCAAGGACAGCCACATACAATGAGCAGTTCTTC. The chain recombines TRBV20-1 with TRBJ2-1; tentatively, D is TRBD1 (6 bases). Per the germline V gene, CDR1 is DFQATT and CDR2 is SNEGSKA (reference sequence). V was pared by 6 bases and J by 4 bases, with 13 bases between. The CDR3 covers 13 residues.

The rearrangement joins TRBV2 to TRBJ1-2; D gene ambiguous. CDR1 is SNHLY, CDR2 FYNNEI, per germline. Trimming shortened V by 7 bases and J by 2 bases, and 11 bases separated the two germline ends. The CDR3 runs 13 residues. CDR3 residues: CASNPPGNYGYTF. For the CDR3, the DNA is TGTGCCAGCAATCCTCCAGGCAACTATGGCTACACCTTC. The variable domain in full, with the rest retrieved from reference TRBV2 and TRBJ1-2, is EPEVTQTPSHQVTQMGQEVILRCVPISNHLYFYWYRQILGQKVEFLVSFYNNEISEKSEIFDDQFSVERPDGSNFTLKIRSTKLEDSAMYFCASNPPGNYGYTFGSGTRLTVV.

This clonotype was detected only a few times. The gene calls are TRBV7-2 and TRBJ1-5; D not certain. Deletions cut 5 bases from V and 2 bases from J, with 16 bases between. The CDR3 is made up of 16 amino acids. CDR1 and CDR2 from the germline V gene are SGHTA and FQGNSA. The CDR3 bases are TGTGCCAGCAGCCAGCCTGCAGTAGGACGCAATCAGCCCCAGCATTTT. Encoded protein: CASSQPAVGRNQPQHF.